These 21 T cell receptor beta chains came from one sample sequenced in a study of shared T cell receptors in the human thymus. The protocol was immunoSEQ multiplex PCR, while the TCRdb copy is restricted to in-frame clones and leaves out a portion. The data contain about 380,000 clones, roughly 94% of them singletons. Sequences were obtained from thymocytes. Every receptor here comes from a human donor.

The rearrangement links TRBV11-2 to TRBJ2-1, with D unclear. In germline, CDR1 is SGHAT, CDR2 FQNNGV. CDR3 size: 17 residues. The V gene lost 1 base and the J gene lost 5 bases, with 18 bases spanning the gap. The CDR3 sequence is CASSLGYPSLSNNEQFF. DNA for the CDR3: TGTGCCAGCAGCTTAGGATATCCTAGTCTCTCTAACAATGAGCAGTTCTTC.

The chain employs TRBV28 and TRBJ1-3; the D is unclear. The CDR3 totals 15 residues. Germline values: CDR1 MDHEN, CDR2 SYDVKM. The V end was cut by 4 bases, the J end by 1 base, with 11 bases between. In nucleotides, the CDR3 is TGTGCCAGCAGTTACCAGACCCCGTCTGGAAACACCATATATTTT. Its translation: CASSYQTPSGNTIYF.

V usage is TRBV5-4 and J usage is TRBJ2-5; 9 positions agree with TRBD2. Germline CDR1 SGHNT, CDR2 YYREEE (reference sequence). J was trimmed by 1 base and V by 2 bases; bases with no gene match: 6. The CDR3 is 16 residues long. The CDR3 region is CASSLATSGVQETQYF. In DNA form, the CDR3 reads TGTGCCAGCAGCTTAGCGACTAGCGGAGTCCAAGAGACCCAGTACTTC.

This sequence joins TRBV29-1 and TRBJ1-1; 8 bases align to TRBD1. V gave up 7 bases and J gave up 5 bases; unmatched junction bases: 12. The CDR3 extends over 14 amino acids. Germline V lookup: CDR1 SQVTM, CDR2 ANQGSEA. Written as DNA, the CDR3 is TGCAGCGCCCTCGGTGGCAGGGGGCCGACTGAAGCTTTCTTT. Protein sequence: CSALGGRGPTEAFF.

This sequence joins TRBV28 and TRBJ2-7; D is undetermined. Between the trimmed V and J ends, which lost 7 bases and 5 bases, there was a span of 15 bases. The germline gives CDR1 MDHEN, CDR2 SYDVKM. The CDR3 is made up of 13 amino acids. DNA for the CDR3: TGTGCCAGCAATCCTCGAGAAGGCAACGAGCAGTACTTC. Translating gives CASNPREGNEQYF.

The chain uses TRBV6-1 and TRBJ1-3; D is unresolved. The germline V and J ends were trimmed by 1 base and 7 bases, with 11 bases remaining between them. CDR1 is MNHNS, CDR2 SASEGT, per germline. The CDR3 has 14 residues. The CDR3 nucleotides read TGTGCCAGCAGTGAAGTTGGTCAGTTTAACACCATATATTTT. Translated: CASSEVGQFNTIYF.

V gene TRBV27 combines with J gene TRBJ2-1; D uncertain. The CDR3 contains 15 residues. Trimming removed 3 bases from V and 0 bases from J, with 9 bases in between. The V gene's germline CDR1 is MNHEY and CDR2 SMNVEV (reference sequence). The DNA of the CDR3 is TGTGCCAGCAGTTTTATGGGCCCCTCCTACAATGAGCAGTTCTTC. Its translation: CASSFMGPSYNEQFF.

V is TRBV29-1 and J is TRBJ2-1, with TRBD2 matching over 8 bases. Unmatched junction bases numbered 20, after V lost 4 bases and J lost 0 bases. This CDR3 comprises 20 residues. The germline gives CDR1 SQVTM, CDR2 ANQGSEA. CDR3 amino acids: CSVVPSFATSEGGSYNEQFF. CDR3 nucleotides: TGCAGCGTTGTTCCCTCATTCGCGACTAGCGAAGGGGGCTCCTACAATGAGCAGTTCTTC.

CDR3 loop: CASSLPSGHVNTGELFF. CDR3 bases: TGTGCCAGCAGCTTGCCTAGCGGACATGTAAACACCGGGGAGCTGTTTTTT. The chain links TRBV5-4 to TRBJ2-2; 7 bases agree with TRBD2. CDR3 length: 17 amino acids. Germline CDR1 reads SGHNT; CDR2 reads YYREEE (reference sequence). With 1 base clipped from V and 2 bases from J, the junction kept 8 bases outside the gene matches.

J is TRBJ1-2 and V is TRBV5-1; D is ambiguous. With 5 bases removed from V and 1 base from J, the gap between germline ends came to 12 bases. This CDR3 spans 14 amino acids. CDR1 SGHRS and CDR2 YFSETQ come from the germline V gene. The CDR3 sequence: CASSQYTYNYGYTF. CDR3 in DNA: TGCGCCAGCAGTCAGTACACCTATAACTATGGCTACACCTTC.

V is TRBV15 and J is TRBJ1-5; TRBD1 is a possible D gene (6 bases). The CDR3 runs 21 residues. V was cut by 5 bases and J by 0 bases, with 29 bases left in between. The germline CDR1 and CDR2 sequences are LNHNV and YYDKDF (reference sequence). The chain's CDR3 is CATSSRLMERRGGNSNQPQHF. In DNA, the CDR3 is TGTGCCACCAGCTCCCGACTTATGGAAAGGAGGGGGGGTAATAGCAATCAGCCCCAGCATTTT.

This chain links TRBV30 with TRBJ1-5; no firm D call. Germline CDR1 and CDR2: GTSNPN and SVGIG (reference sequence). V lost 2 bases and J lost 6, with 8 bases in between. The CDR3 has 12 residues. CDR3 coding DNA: TGTGCCTGGAGTATGAGGTCTCAGCCCCAGCATTTT. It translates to CAWSMRSQPQHF.

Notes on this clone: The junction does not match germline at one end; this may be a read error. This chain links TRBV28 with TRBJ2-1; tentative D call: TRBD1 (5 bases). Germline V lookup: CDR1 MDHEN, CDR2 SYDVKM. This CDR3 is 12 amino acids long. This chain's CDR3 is CAGRAYYNEQFF. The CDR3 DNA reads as TGTGCCGGCAGGGCCTACTACAATGAGCAGTTCTTC.

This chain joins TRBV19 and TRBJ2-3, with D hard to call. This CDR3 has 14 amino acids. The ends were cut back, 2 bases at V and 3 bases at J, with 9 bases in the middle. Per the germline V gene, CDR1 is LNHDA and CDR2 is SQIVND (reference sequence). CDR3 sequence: CASSIFANTDTQYF. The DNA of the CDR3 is TGTGCCAGTAGTATATTCGCTAATACAGATACGCAGTATTTT.

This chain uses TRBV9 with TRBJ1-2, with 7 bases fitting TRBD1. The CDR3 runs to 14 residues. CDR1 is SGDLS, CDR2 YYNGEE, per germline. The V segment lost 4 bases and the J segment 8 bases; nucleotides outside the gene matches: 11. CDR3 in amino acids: CASSSTSQGKGYTF. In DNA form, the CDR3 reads TGTGCCAGCAGCTCCACATCACAGGGGAAGGGCTACACCTTC.

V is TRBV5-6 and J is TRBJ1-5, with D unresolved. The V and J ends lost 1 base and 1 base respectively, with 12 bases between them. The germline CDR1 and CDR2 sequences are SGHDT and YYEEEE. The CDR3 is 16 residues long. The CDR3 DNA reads TGTGCCAGCAGCTTGTTCTCGGGATTGAGCAATCAGCCCCAGCATTTT. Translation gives CASSLFSGLSNQPQHF.

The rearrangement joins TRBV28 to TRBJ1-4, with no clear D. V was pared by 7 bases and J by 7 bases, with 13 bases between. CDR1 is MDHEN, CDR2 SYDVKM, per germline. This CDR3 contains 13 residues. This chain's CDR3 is CASNVPQTEKLFF. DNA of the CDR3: TGTGCCAGCAATGTGCCGCAAACTGAAAAACTGTTTTTT. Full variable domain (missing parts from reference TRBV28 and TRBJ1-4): DVKVTQSSRYLVKRTGEKVFLECVQDMDHENMFWYRQDPGLGLRLIYFSYDVKMKEKGDIPEGYSVSREKKERFSLILESASTNQTSMYLCASNVPQTEKLFFGSGTQLSVL.

The CDR3 sequence: CASSLVGAPSPDTQYF. The CDR3 DNA sequence: TGTGCCAGCAGCTTAGTCGGCGCTCCCTCACCAGATACGCAGTATTTT. The V call is TRBV7-9, the J call TRBJ2-3; the D is unclear. The CDR3 runs 16 residues. Trimming pared 1 base from V and 4 bases from J, leaving 15 bases between. The V gene's germline CDR1 is SEHNR and CDR2 FQNEAQ (reference sequence).

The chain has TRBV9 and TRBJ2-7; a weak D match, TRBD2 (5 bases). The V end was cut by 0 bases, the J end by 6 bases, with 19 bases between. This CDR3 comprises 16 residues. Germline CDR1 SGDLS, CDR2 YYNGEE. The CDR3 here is CASSVAGNGLAGEQYF. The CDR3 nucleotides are TGTGCCAGCAGCGTAGCGGGTAACGGGCTGGCGGGCGAGCAGTACTTC.

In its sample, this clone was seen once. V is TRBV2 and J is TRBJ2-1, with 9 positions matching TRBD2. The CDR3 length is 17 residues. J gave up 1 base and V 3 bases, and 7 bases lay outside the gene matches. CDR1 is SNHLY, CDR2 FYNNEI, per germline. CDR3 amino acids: CASSDQSSGNSYNEQFF. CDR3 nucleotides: TGTGCCAGCAGTGATCAGTCTAGCGGGAATTCCTACAATGAGCAGTTCTTC.

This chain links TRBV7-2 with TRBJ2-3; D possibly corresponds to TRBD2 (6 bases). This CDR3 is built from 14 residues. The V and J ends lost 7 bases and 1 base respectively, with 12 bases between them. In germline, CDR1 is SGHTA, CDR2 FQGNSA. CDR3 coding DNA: TGTGCCAGCAACGGGGCTAGCGGCACAGATACGCAGTATTTT. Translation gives CASNGASGTDTQYF. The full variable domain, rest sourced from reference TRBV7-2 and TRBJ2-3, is GAGVSQSPSNKVTEKGKDVELRCDPISGHTALYWYRQSLGQGLEFLIYFQGNSAPDKSGLPSDRFSAERTGGSVSTLTIQRTQQEDSAVYLCASNGASGTDTQYFGPGTRLTVL.